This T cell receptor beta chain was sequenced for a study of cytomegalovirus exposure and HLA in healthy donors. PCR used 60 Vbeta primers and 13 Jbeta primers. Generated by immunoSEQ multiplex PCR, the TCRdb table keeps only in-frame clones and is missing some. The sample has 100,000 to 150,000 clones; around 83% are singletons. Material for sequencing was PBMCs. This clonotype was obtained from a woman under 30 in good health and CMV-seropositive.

The chain's CDR3 is CASSINRGFGEAFF. The CDR3 DNA sequence: TGTGCCAGCAGTATTAACAGGGGATTCGGTGAAGCTTTCTTT. V usage is TRBV2 and J usage is TRBJ1-1, with 7 bases fitting TRBD1. The CDR3 length is 14 residues. The V and J ends lost 5 bases and 7 bases, in that order; junction bases with no gene match: 10. CDR1 is SNHLY, CDR2 FYNNEI, per germline.